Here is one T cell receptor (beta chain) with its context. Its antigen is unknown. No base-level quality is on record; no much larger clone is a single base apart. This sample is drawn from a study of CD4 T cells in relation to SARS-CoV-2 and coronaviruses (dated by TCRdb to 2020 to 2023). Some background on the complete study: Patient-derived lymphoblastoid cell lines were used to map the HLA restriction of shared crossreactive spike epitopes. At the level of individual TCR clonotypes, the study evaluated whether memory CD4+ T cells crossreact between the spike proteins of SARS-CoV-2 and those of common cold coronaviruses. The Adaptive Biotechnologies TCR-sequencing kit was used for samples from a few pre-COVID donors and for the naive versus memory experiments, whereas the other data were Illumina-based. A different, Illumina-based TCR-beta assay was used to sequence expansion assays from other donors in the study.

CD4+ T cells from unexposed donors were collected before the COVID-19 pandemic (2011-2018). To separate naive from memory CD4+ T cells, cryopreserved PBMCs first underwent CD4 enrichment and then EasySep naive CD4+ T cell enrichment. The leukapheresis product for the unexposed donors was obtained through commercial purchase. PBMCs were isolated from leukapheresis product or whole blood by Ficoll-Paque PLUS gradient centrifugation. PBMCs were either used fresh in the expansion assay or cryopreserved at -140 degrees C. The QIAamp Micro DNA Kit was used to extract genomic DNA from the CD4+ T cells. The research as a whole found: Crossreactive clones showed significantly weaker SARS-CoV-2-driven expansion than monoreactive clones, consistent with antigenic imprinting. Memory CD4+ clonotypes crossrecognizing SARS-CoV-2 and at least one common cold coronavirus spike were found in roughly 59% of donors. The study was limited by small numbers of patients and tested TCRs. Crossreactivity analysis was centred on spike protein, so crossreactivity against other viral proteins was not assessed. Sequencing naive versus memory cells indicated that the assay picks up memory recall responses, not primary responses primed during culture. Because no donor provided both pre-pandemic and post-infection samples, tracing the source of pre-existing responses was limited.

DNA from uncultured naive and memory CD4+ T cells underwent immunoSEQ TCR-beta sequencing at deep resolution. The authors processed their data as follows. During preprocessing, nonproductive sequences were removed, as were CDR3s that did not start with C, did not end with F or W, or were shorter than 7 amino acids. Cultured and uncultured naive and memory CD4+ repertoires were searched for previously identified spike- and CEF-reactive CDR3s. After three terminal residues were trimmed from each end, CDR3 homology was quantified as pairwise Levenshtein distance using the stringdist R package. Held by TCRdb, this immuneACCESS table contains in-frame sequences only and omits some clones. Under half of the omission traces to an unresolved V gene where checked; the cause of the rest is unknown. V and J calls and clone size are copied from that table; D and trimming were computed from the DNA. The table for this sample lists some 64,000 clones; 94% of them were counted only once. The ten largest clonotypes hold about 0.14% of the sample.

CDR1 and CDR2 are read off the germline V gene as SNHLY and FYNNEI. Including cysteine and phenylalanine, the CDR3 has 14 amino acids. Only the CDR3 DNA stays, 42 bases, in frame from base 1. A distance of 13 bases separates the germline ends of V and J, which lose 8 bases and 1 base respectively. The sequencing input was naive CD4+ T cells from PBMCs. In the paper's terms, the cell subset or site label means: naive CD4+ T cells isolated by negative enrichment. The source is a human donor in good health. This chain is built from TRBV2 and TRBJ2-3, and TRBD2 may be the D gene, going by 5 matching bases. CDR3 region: CASQRELGTDTQYF. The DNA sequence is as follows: TGTGCCAGCCAACGGGAATTGGGCACAGATACGCAGTATTTT.